One T cell receptor (beta chain) is described in this entry. The data were taken from a study of blood T cell repertoires in COVID-19. As for the study in general: Collection of acute and convalescent COVID-19 samples took place in the United States, Italy and Spain. PBMCs, B-cell-depleted T cells, or T cells provided the cDNA or gDNA that made up the material.

V was clipped by 6 bases and J by 0 bases; unmatched bases: 7. This CDR3 has 15 amino acids. CDR1 is SGDLS, CDR2 YYNGEE, per germline. Authors' processing steps: Estimates of nucleated cell counts were drawn from the amplification of reference gene primers. The method was immunoSEQ multiplex PCR; TCRdb's version includes in-frame clones alone and lacks a portion of them. That table is the source of V, J and clone size, and D and trimming were worked out from the DNA. This table has 150,000 to 250,000 clones, around 95% appearing once. A Seattle source enrolled patients during active infection and followed them longitudinally.

This receptor was identified in a man aged 30 to 45 with COVID-19, enrolled during active disease. V is TRBV9 and J is TRBJ2-3; 7 bases fit TRBD2. Material for sequencing was peripheral blood. The CDR3 DNA sequence: TGTGCCAGCAACGAAGGGACTATCAGCACAGATACGCAGTATTTT. Translation: CASNEGTISTDTQYF.